A selection of T cell receptor beta chains follows, all from one sample in a study of cytomegalovirus exposure and HLA in healthy donors. This table comes from immunoSEQ multiplex PCR, and its TCRdb copy is limited to in-frame clones, with some not included. The sample lists 90,000 or so clones, around 80% seen once, with roughly 30% in the top ten. Sequenced material: PBMCs. The receptors were sampled from a man over 45 in good health and CMV-seropositive. CDR3s include the opening cysteine and the closing phenylalanine or tryptophan. Fields, in order: V gene, CDR3 length, D gene, clone size, J gene, CDR3 DNA, CDR3 protein. A D gene is named only where the DNA matches it firmly. Size is omitted from some rows. Given values are once, few, many or a class for expanded clones.

TRBV5-4	16	TRBD2	.	TRBJ2-1	TGTGCCAGCAGCTTGGGTGGGCCTAGCGGCTACAATGAGCAGTTCTTC	CASSLGGPSGYNEQFF
TRBV10-2	14	.	few	TRBJ1-1	TGCGCCAGCAGTGAGTTCGGGATGAACACTGAAGCTTTCTTT	CASSEFGMNTEAFF
TRBV14	14	TRBD1	.	TRBJ1-4	TGTGCCAGCAGCCAGGTGGACAGGGTTGAAAAACTGTTTTTT	CASSQVDRVEKLFF
TRBV6-1	13	.	.	TRBJ2-3	TGTGCCAGCGGCCCAGTCCGCACAGATACGCAGTATTTT	CASGPVRTDTQYF
TRBV10-3	15	TRBD2	.	TRBJ2-3	TGTGCCATCGTGCCGGATGGGGTAGCGGGGGGTACGCAGTATTTT	CAIVPDGVAGGTQYF
TRBV6-1	13	.	.	TRBJ2-7	TGTGCCAGCAGATTAGCGGCGGCCCACGAGCAGTACTTC	CASRLAAAHEQYF
TRBV6-5	14	.	once	TRBJ1-5	TGTGCCAGCAGCTACAGACAGGCGGATCAGCCCCAGCATTTT	CASSYRQADQPQHF
TRBV19	14	.	.	TRBJ2-1	TGTGCCAGTAGTAACAGCGGATTTTACAATGAGCAGTTCTTC	CASSNSGFYNEQFF
TRBV7-8	16	.	.	TRBJ2-3	TGTGCCAGCAGCTTAGTAGCAGGGGCTAGCACAGATACGCAGTATTTT	CASSLVAGASTDTQYF
TRBV7-9	15	TRBD1	once	TRBJ1-5	TGTGCCAGCAGCAGGGGGCTGGGCGGCAATCAGCCCCAGCATTTT	CASSRGLGGNQPQHF
TRBV7-9	15	.	.	TRBJ2-3	TGTGCCAGCAGCTTATCCGGGGGTAGCACAGATACGCAGTATTTT	CASSLSGGSTDTQYF
TRBV19	15	.	.	TRBJ2-1	TGTGCCAGTAGTACCACCGGGACTCTCTACAATGAGCAGTTCTTC	CASSTTGTLYNEQFF
TRBV7-8	16	TRBD2	.	TRBJ2-7	TGTGCCAGCAGCTTAGCGCGGGCTAGCGGAGCCTACGAGCAGTACTTC	CASSLARASGAYEQYF
TRBV4-1	17	TRBD2	.	TRBJ2-1	TGCGCCAGCAGCCAAGATGTGGCTAGCGGAACCTACAATGAGCAGTTCTTC	CASSQDVASGTYNEQFF
TRBV18	15	TRBD1	.	TRBJ2-5	TGTGCCAGCTCACCTACAGGGGGCTGGGAAGAGACCCAGTACTTC	CASSPTGGWEETQYF
TRBV27	16	TRBD2	.	TRBJ2-3	TGTGCCAGCAGTGGGTCGGGGGGGAGGGCGGCAGATACGCAGTATTTT	CASSGSGGRAADTQYF
TRBV6-5	14	.	.	TRBJ1-1	TGTGCCAGCATGAGGGGGGGCGGCGGCACTGAAGCTTTCTTT	CASMRGGGGTEAFF
TRBV5-1	17	TRBD2	.	TRBJ2-3	TGCGCCAGCAGCGATGTATTAGGCGGGAGAGGTGCAGATACGCAGTATTTT	CASSDVLGGRGADTQYF
TRBV10-3	17	TRBD2	once	TRBJ2-6	TGTGCCATCAGTGAGCCCGGGACTACTTTTGGGGCCAACGTCCTGACTTTC	CAISEPGTTFGANVLTF
TRBV5-4	16	TRBD2	.	TRBJ2-1	TGTGCCAGCAGCTTGGGACTAGCGGGAGGTGTATATGAGCAGTTCTTC	CASSLGLAGGVYEQFF
TRBV6-1	15	TRBD2	.	TRBJ2-2	TGTGCCAGCAGTGAACTAGCGGGAGACCACGGGGAGCTGTTTTTT	CASSELAGDHGELFF
TRBV29-1	13	TRBD2	once	TRBJ2-3	TGCAGCGTTGCGGCGGGAGGGAAAGATACGCAGTATTTT	CSVAAGGKDTQYF
TRBV5-1	16	TRBD2	once	TRBJ2-7	TGCGCCAGCAGCTTGTTTGCTAGCGGGATCTCCTACGAGCAGTACTTC	CASSLFASGISYEQYF
TRBV7-2	14	.	.	TRBJ2-5	TGTGCCAGCAGCTTAGTGTCAGGCCAAGAGACCCAGTACTTC	CASSLVSGQETQYF
TRBV7-9	17	.	.	TRBJ1-1	TGTGCCAGCAGCTTAAGTTTTAGCCGACGGGTAAACACTGAAGCTTTCTTT	CASSLSFSRRVNTEAFF
TRBV14	17	TRBD1	.	TRBJ2-3	TGTGCCAGCAGCCAAAAGGGACAGGGGGTTAGCACAGATACGCAGTATTTT	CASSQKGQGVSTDTQYF
TRBV20-1	10	.	.	TRBJ2-3	TGCAGTGCTTACACAGATACGCAGTATTTT	CSAYTDTQYF
TRBV7-9	15	.	few	TRBJ2-1	TGTTCCAGCAGCCTCCGGAGGGGGCTGGGTAATGAGCAGTTCTTC	CSSSLRRGLGNEQFF
TRBV7-3	14	TRBD2	.	TRBJ2-7	TGTGCCAGCAGCTTAGTTGGAGGGGAGGGAGAGCAGTACTTC	CASSLVGGEGEQYF
TRBV6-5	14	TRBD2	.	TRBJ2-5	TGTGCCAGCTCCCCCTCGGGGGGAAGGGAGACCCAGTACTTC	CASSPSGGRETQYF
TRBV18	17	TRBD1	few	TRBJ2-3	TGTGCCAGCTCGCCGGGACAGGGGTTTTTTGACACAGATACGCAGTATTTT	CASSPGQGFFDTDTQYF
TRBV18	13	.	.	TRBJ1-5	TGTGCCAGCTCAGTTAAACAGGATCAGCCCCAGCATTTT	CASSVKQDQPQHF
TRBV18	13	.	.	TRBJ1-2	TGTGCCAGCTCACCAGGAGGGCGAGTCGGCTACACCTTC	CASSPGGRVGYTF
TRBV5-1	17	.	.	TRBJ1-1	TGCGCCAGCAGCTCCGGACAGTTTCTGGGGGTGAACACTGAAGCTTTCTTT	CASSSGQFLGVNTEAFF
TRBV19	13	.	.	TRBJ2-2	TGTGCCAGTAGCCGAGCGAACACCGGGGAGCTGTTTTTT	CASSRANTGELFF
TRBV18	15	TRBD2	.	TRBJ2-1	TGTGCCAGCTCATCTCTAGCGGGAGATGAGGGTGAGCAGTTCTTC	CASSSLAGDEGEQFF
TRBV7-9	16	TRBD1	.	TRBJ2-7	TGTGCCAGCAGCCTCCACAGGGGGGTAGGAGGGTACGAGCAGTACTTC	CASSLHRGVGGYEQYF
TRBV5-1	14	.	.	TRBJ1-2	TGCGCCAGCAGCTTGGCCCCTCCTAACTATGGCTACACCTTC	CASSLAPPNYGYTF
TRBV5-6	15	TRBD1	once	TRBJ1-5	TGTGCCAGCAGCTTGGCCATAGGGGGCGGTCAGCCCCAGCATTTT	CASSLAIGGGQPQHF
TRBV6-6	15	TRBD2	.	TRBJ2-1	TGTGCCAGCAGGGACCTAGCGAACACGGGGGGTGAGCAGTTCTTC	CASRDLANTGGEQFF
TRBV30	18	TRBD1	.	TRBJ2-7	TGTGCCTGGAGTGTACTTCGGCCCTTGGACAGGGCTAGCTACGAGCAGTACTTC	CAWSVLRPLDRASYEQYF
TRBV5-1	15	TRBD1	.	TRBJ2-1	TGCGCCAGCAGTTACCGGGACAGGGGGCGGGATGAGCAGTTCTTC	CASSYRDRGRDEQFF
TRBV19	14	TRBD1	.	TRBJ1-5	TGTGCCAGTAGTATCAGGCAGGGGGGTCAGCCCCAGCATTTT	CASSIRQGGQPQHF
TRBV7-9	17	TRBD2	.	TRBJ2-3	TGTTCCAGCAGACTCCCGGGGGGAGCGGGAGGGTCGGATACGCAGTATTTT	CSSRLPGGAGGSDTQYF
TRBV15	14	.	.	TRBJ1-3	TGTGCCACCAGCAGAAGACAGCATGGAAACACCATATATTTT	CATSRRQHGNTIYF
TRBV2	12	.	.	TRBJ1-1	TGTGCCAGCAGTGAACAGGGCACTGAAGCTTTCTTT	CASSEQGTEAFF
TRBV6-1	14	TRBD2	.	TRBJ2-3	TGTGCCAGCAGGAGCGGGAGTGTTGCAGATACGCAGTATTTT	CASRSGSVADTQYF
TRBV25-1	16	.	.	TRBJ1-1	TGTGCCAGCAGTGAAAGAGATCGGGGATTGAACACTGAAGCTTTCTTT	CASSERDRGLNTEAFF
TRBV5-1	16	TRBD2	.	TRBJ2-1	TGCGCCAGCAGCTTGCCGGGACTAGCGGCCCAGGGAGAGCAGTTCTTC	CASSLPGLAAQGEQFF
TRBV4-1	17	TRBD1	.	TRBJ2-2	TGCGCCAGCAGCCAAGATCGGGGACAGGGGTATAACGGGGAGCTGTTTTTT	CASSQDRGQGYNGELFF
TRBV11-2	12	.	.	TRBJ1-1	TGTGCCAGCGGAGGAATTAACACTGAAGCTTTCTTT	CASGGINTEAFF
TRBV10-3	17	TRBD1	few	TRBJ2-3	TGTGCCATCAGTGAGTCAACCAGGACAGGCCGGGCAGATACGCAGTATTTT	CAISESTRTGRADTQYF
TRBV2	14	TRBD1	.	TRBJ1-2	TGTGCCAGCAGTGAAATCCGACAGGGGCAGGGCTACACCTTC	CASSEIRQGQGYTF